Reported below is one T cell receptor beta chain. Its antigen remains undetermined. Base qualities are not at hand, and no much larger clone is one base apart. TCR CDR3 regions were amplified from genomic DNA by multiplex PCR using the deep immunoSEQ assay. Extracted genomic DNA from each cell subset was distributed evenly across all wells of several immunoSEQ 96-well plates, and each plate was treated as a replicate. For sorted subsets, about 210 ng of genomic DNA, equivalent to some 30,000 T cell genomes, went into each replicate PCR. Purified libraries were measured with a Qubit 3.0 fluorometer, size-checked on a Bioanalyzer 2100, and measured again with the KAPA Library Quantification kit. A separate single-read 150-cycle Illumina NextSeq 550 flow cell was used to sequence each immunoSEQ 96-well plate. In the paper's pipeline: The immunoSEQ output contained only junctional sequences without quality scores, so filtering could not match that applied to full-length reads. To assign V/J genes and CDR3, sequences were annotated using PyIR, a Python wrapper for IgBLAST v1.9, with IMGT germline references. Reads with weak V/J assignments (E-value above 1e-6), missing CDR3, stop codons, out-of-frame junctions, or ambiguous translated residues were removed. V3J clonotypes were defined by identical inferred V gene, J gene, and CDR3 amino acid sequence. Percentage overlap between repertoires was calculated by dividing the number of shared unique clonotypes by the size of the smaller repertoire. Repertoire richness was assessed with RTK rarefaction, the Chao1 estimator, and Recon v2.1 estimates of unobserved clonotypes. Generation probabilities for all TCRbeta clonotypes obtained by the gDNA method from a few donors were computed using OLGA. Here the immuneACCESS table is served through TCRdb, limited to in-frame sequences with V and J called. Missing clones are a known gap in these copies; in checked studies unresolved V genes cover under half, and the rest lacks a known reason. The V and J calls and clone size are taken from that table; D and trimming were inferred from the DNA. The sample table records 600,000 to 750,000 clones; roughly 91% of these occur just once. The ten largest make up roughly 36% of the sample.

Donors were healthy HIV-negative adults with no recently reported acute infections or vaccinations. Every donor was a Caucasian adult residing in Nashville, Tennessee, USA. CD8 memory samples were composed of magnetically selected CD45RO+ cells combined with CCR7-negative CD45RA+ effector memory (TemRA) cells. After blood collection by leukapheresis, PBMCs were isolated using Ficoll-Histopaque density gradient centrifugation and then cryopreserved in the vapor phase of liquid nitrogen. Purity and quantity of every magnetically sorted T cell population were checked by analytical flow cytometry. Genomic DNA was isolated from every sorted fraction and measured by UV absorbance on a Nanodrop 2000c. These data are taken from a study of shared clonotypes between healthy human individuals (dated by TCRdb to 2020 to 2021). About the study as a whole: The cohort included three men and two women between 18 and 49 years of age. To estimate repertoire size and how much clonotype sharing occurs between individuals, the study deeply sequenced the blood TCR repertoires of about five healthy adults. To increase sequencing depth and limit assay-specific biases, different laboratories used diverse techniques to prepare libraries and sequence TCR repertoires. For each donor, CD4 naive and CD4 memory were each given three plates, CD8 naive was given two plates, and CD8 memory was given one plate. Per donor, leukapheresis produced somewhere between about 0.8 and 9 billion PBMCs.

Overall study results and their limits: The small number of donors limited the genetic and exposure-history diversity represented. Incomplete sequencing was indicated by rarefaction of sorted-subset datasets, despite the large sequencing depth. Only blood was sampled, and tissue TCR repertoires likely differ from those in blood. Roughly 5% of naive CD4, roughly 3.5% of naive CD8, approximately 2.2% of memory CD4, and 0.4% of memory CD8 clonotypes were shared across a few donors. Larger estimated clonotype richness was generally found for naive subsets than for memory subsets. Pairwise subsampling indicated that sequencing depth was expected to affect the degree of clonotype sharing among donors. Compared with non-shared clonotypes, clonotypes shared by all four sorted-subset donors had higher generation probabilities.

Material for sequencing was memory CD8+ T cells from PBMCs. The cell subset or site label here, explained by the study, means: CD45RO+ cells pooled with CCR7-negative TemRA cells. The origin of this receptor is a man between 18 and 29 years old in good health. Some clones in this sample may be carry-over from other donors' samples.

The encoded CDR3 is CAGQTHWVDTEAFF. The bases are TGTGCCGGCCAGACCCATTGGGTGGACACTGAAGCTTTCTTT. The sequence joins TRBV2 to TRBJ1-1; the D gene is unclear. The junction carries 19 bases between V and J, which are trimmed by 11 bases and 3 bases respectively. Measured from the cysteine to the phenylalanine, the CDR3 is 14 residues long. The CDR3 DNA has 42 bases and is translated from base 1. CDR1 is given as SNHLY and CDR2 as FYNNEI, both from the germline V gene.